This T cell receptor beta chain was sequenced in a study of cytomegalovirus exposure and HLA in healthy donors. TCRdb keeps only in-frame clones here, not all; method: immunoSEQ multiplex PCR. The table includes about 74,000 clones, around 94% detected once. The CDR3 extends over 14 amino acids. Trimming removed 4 bases at V and 8 bases at J, with 18 bases between. Per germline, CDR1 SGHDT and CDR2 YYEEEE. The sequencing sample was made of PBMCs. V usage is TRBV5-6 and J usage is TRBJ1-2, with D perhaps TRBD1 (5 bases). This TCR derives from a man between 18 and 29 years old in good health and CMV-seropositive. The CDR3 sequence is CASSPVGQGKGYTF. Written as DNA, the CDR3 is TGTGCCAGCAGCCCCGTCGGGCAGGGTAAAGGCTACACCTTC.